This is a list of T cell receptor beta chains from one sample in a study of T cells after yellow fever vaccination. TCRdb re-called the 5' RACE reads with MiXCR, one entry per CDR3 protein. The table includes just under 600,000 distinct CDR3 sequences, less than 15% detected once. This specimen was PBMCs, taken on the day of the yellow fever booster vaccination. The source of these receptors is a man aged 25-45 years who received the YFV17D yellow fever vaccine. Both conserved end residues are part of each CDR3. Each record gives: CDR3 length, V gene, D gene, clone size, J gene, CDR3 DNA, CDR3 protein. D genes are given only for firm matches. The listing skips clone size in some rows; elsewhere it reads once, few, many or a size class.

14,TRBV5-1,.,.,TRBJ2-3,TGCGCCAGCAGCTTCGGCAGTTACACAGATACGCAGTATTTT,CASSFGSYTDTQYF
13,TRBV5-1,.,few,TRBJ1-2,TGCGCCAGCAGCTTGACGGCAGGGAACGGCTACACCTTC,CASSLTAGNGYTF
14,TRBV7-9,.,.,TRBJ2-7,TGTGCCAGCAGCCCACGGGCGAGCTCCTACGAGCAGTACTTC,CASSPRASSYEQYF
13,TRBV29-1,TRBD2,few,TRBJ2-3,TGCAGCGTTTCTGGGGACTACTCGAATACGCAGTATTTT,CSVSGDYSNTQYF
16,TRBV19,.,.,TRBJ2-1,TGTGCCAGTAGCCGGGGACTGGGAAGCTCCTACAATGAGCAGTTCTTC,CASSRGLGSSYNEQFF
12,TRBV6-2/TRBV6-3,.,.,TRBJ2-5,TGTGCCACTCAGGGCGCTCTGGAGACCCAGTACTTC,CATQGALETQYF
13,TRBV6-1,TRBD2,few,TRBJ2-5,TGTGCCAGCAGGAATAGCGGGGGCGAGACCCAGTACTTC,CASRNSGGETQYF
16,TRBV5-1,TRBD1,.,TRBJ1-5,TGCGCCAGCAGCTTCGGACAGGGGGGGAGCAATCAGCCCCAGCATTTT,CASSFGQGGSNQPQHF
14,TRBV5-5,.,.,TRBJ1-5,TGTGCCAGCAGCTTCTCGCAGGGAGATCAGCCCCAGCATTTT,CASSFSQGDQPQHF
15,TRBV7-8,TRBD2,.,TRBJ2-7,TGTGCCAGCAGCCCGACTAGCGGGAACTCCTACGAGCAGTACTTC,CASSPTSGNSYEQYF
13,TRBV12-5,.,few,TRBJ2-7,TGTGCTAGTGGTTTATCAGGGGACTACGAGCAGTACTTC,CASGLSGDYEQYF
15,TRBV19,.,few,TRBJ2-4,TGTGCCAGTAGTATCGCTGGACTCCCCGGGGACATTCAGTACTTC,CASSIAGLPGDIQYF
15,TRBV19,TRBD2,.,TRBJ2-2,TGTGCCAGTAGTATACTAGCGGGGCCCACCGGGGAGCTGTTTTTT,CASSILAGPTGELFF
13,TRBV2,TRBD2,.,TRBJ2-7,TGTGCCAGCACCGGACTAGCGATGAGGGAGCAGTACTTC,CASTGLAMREQYF
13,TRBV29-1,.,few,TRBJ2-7,TGCAGCGTTGTCGGGGACGGCTCCTACGAGCAGTACTTC,CSVVGDGSYEQYF
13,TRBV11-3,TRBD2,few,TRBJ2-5,TGTGCCAGCAGCCAAGCGGGGAAAGAGACCCAGTACTTC,CASSQAGKETQYF
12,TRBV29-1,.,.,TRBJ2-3,TGCAGCGCCCTCGGTAGCACAGATACGCAGTATTTT,CSALGSTDTQYF
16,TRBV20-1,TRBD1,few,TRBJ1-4,TGCAGTGCTAGAGCATGGACAGGGTCAACTAATGAAAAACTGTTTTTT,CSARAWTGSTNEKLFF
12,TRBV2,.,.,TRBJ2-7,TGTGCCAGCAGTAGACAGTTATACGAGCAGTACTTC,CASSRQLYEQYF
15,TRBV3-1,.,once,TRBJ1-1,TGTGCCAGCACCCAAGGTGGGGGGGTTTGGACTGAAGCTTTCTTT,CASTQGGGVWTEAFF
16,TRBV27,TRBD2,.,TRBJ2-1,TGTGCCAGCAGTCAACTTAGCGGGAGGGTGGTTGATGAGCAGTTCTTC,CASSQLSGRVVDEQFF
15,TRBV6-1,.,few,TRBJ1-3,TGTGCCAGCACCCTAGCGCTGGGCTCTGGAAACACCATATATTTT,CASTLALGSGNTIYF
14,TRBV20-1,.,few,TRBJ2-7,TGCAGTGCTATAGGACAGGAGGGGCGATACGAGCAGTACTTC,CSAIGQEGRYEQYF
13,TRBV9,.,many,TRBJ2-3,TGTGCCAGCAGCGGCTCTAGATCAGATACGCAGTATTTT,CASSGSRSDTQYF
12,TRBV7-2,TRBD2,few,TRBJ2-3,TGTGCCAGCAGCGTGGGGGGGGGTACGCAGTATTTT,CASSVGGGTQYF
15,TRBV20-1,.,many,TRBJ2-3,TGCAGTGCTAACCCCGCGGGACCTTCCTCCGGTACGCAGTATTTT,CSANPAGPSSGTQYF
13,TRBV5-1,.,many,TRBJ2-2,TGCGCCAGCAGCCCAGAGAACACCGGGGAGCTGTTTTTT,CASSPENTGELFF
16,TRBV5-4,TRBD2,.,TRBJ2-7,TGTGCCAGCAGCCCCGGGGGGGGGTCGAGCTCCTACGAGCAGTACTTC,CASSPGGGSSSYEQYF
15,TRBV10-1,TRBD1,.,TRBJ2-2,TGCGCCATCCGGATGACAGGGCAGAACACCGGGGAGCTGTTTTTT,CAIRMTGQNTGELFF